The 21 T cell receptor beta chains listed next were all sequenced from one sample in a study of identical twins. TCRdb analysed the 5' RACE reads with MiXCR anew, one entry per CDR3 protein. The sample carries under 900,000 distinct CDR3 sequences, 18% recorded once. This same sample was also part of a study on T cells expressing NK-cell markers.

Sequencing was done on a sample of PBMCs. The receptors shown here come from a woman aged 18-29 years in good health.

The chain links TRBV12-3 or TRBV12-4 to TRBJ2-7; 10 positions agree with TRBD2. The CDR3 length is 15 residues. V trimming: 3 bases; J trimming: 5 bases; junction bases outside the gene matches: 7. The CDR3 spells CASSFGSGGVHEQYF. The CDR3 coding sequence is TGTGCCAGCAGTTTTGGGAGCGGGGGGGTACACGAGCAGTACTTC.

V is TRBV30 and J is TRBJ2-2; the match to TRBD2 covers 7 bases. The CDR3 spans 14 residues. V lost 6 bases, J lost 0 bases, and 4 bases stayed unmatched. Germline V gives CDR1 GTSNPN, CDR2 SVGIG (reference sequence). The CDR3 reads CACKRGSNTGELFF. CDR3 bases: TGTGCCTGCAAGCGGGGCTCGAACACCGGGGAGCTGTTTTTT.

The sample holds a few counts of this clonotype. Here the CDR3 reads CASSYLAVKGNEQFF. CDR3 DNA sequence: TGTGCCAGCAGTTACTTAGCGGTAAAGGGGAATGAGCAGTTCTTC. The chain is built from TRBV6-5 and TRBJ2-1, with a tentative D call TRBD2 (6 bases). The V end lost 1 base, the J end lost 7 bases, and 14 bases lay between the germline ends. This CDR3 has 15 residues. Germline V gives CDR1 MNHEY, CDR2 SVGAGI.

V usage is TRBV29-1 and J usage is TRBJ1-5; no firm D call. Trimming removed 2 bases from V and 2 bases from J, with 22 bases in between. The CDR3 covers 18 residues. In germline, CDR1 is SQVTM, CDR2 ANQGSEA. CDR3 amino acids: CSVETSPRRVQGNQPQHF. As DNA, the CDR3 is TGCAGCGTTGAAACGTCTCCGAGGAGGGTCCAAGGCAATCAGCCCCAGCATTTT.

This chain connects TRBV6-2 or TRBV6-3 to TRBJ2-1; no definite D call. The CDR3 has 15 amino acids. V was shortened by 3 bases and J by 7 bases, with 16 bases between the two germline ends. Per germline, CDR1 MNHEY and CDR2 SVGEGT. CDR3 sequence (DNA): TGTGCCAGCAGTTATGGGTTGACCTTTGGGAATGAGCAGTTCTTC. The encoded protein is CASSYGLTFGNEQFF.

This clonotype was seen a handful of times. The CDR3 loop is CASSLIGGTGELFF. The CDR3, as DNA: TGCGCCAGCAGTCTCATTGGAGGTACCGGGGAGCTGTTTTTT. The rearrangement joins TRBV5-1 to TRBJ2-2; D is perhaps TRBD2 (5 bases). The CDR3 has 14 amino acids. The germline V gene encodes CDR1 SGHRS and CDR2 YFSETQ. The V end was cut by 5 bases, the J end by 5 bases, with 13 bases between.

A few counts support this clonotype. The gene calls are TRBV20-1 and TRBJ2-1; 10 bases align to TRBD2. Losses at the gene ends were 6 bases for V and 3 bases for J; bases not matched to a gene: 5. Germline V CDR1 and CDR2: DFQATT, SNEGSKA (reference sequence). The length of the CDR3 is 14 residues. In DNA form, the CDR3 reads TGCAGTGCAGAGCGGGGGGGACTCTACAATGAGCAGTTCTTC. Protein sequence: CSAERGGLYNEQFF.

The chain is built from TRBV10-3 and TRBJ2-4, with a tentative D call TRBD1 (5 bases). This CDR3 region has 14 residues. Germline assignment: CDR1 ENHRY and CDR2 SYGVKD. Trimming shortened V by 0 bases and J by 5 bases, and 8 bases separated the two germline ends. CDR3 in amino acids: CAISESKGQNIQYF. CDR3 bases: TGTGCCATCAGTGAGTCTAAGGGGCAAAACATTCAGTACTTC.

The table lists this clonotype with a few counts. The chain couples TRBV20-1 to TRBJ1-1, with a possible D match to TRBD1 (6 bases). The V gene's germline CDR1 is DFQATT and CDR2 SNEGSKA (reference sequence). Trimming left V 3 bases short and J 0 bases short, with 14 bases between. The CDR3 consists of 15 residues. In DNA form, the CDR3 reads TGCAGTGCTAGGGGGGCTAGGGCCATGAACACTGAAGCTTTCTTT. It codes for CSARGARAMNTEAFF.

This chain uses TRBV7-9 with TRBJ2-1; D remains unclear. Trimming took 5 bases from V and 5 from J, leaving 10 bases between them. The CDR3 is made up of 13 amino acids. Germline loops: CDR1 SEHNR, CDR2 FQNEAQ (reference sequence). Here the CDR3 reads CASSPTLDNEQFF. The CDR3 region has the DNA TGTGCCAGCAGCCCGACGTTGGACAATGAGCAGTTCTTC.

This chain connects TRBV4-3 to TRBJ2-1; no definite D call. CDR1 is LGHNA and CDR2 is YSLEER in the germline V gene. This CDR3 has 13 amino acids. Trimming left V 0 bases short and J 7 bases short, with 7 bases between. This chain's CDR3 is CASSQEGRNEQFF. The CDR3 nucleotides read TGCGCCAGCAGCCAAGAAGGGCGGAATGAGCAGTTCTTC.

This rearrangement joins TRBV5-4 to TRBJ2-1; D remains ambiguous. CDR1 is SGHNT and CDR2 is YYREEE in the germline V gene (reference sequence). Between the trimmed V and J ends, which lost 6 bases and 0 bases, there was a span of 13 bases. The CDR3 covers 15 residues. The chain's CDR3 is CASTVPSNSYNEQFF. The CDR3 nucleotides are TGTGCCAGCACCGTACCTTCTAACTCCTACAATGAGCAGTTCTTC.

This clonotype was seen more than once but under ten times. The chain has TRBV5-1 and TRBJ2-2, with D tentatively TRBD1 or TRBD2 (5 bases each). The V end lost 5 bases, the J end lost 4 bases, and 12 bases lay between the germline ends. CDR1 and CDR2 (germline): SGHRS, YFSETQ. This CDR3 has 14 amino acids. CDR3 residues: CASSTAGTTGELFF. The CDR3 bases are TGCGCCAGCAGTACAGCAGGGACCACCGGGGAGCTGTTTTTT.

This clonotype was picked up a small number of times. This chain links TRBV7-9 with TRBJ1-1, with D perhaps TRBD1 (5 bases). Trimming took off 5 bases at V and 10 bases at J, with 17 bases between the two ends. The germline CDR1 and CDR2 sequences are SEHNR and FQNEAQ (reference sequence). The CDR3 contains 13 residues. CDR3 region: CASSPNSWGRAFF. CDR3 DNA sequence: TGTGCCAGCAGCCCAAACTCATGGGGGAGAGCTTTCTTT. Complete variable domain (other parts from reference TRBV7-9 and TRBJ1-1): DTGVSQNPRHKITKRGQNVTFRCDPISEHNRLYWYRQTLGQGPEFLTYFQNEAQLEKSRLLSDRFSAERPKGSFSTLEIQRTEQGDSAMYLCASSPNSWGRAFFGQGTRLTVV.

The V gene is TRBV6-1, the J gene TRBJ2-5; unclear D gene. Germline values: CDR1 MNHNS, CDR2 SASEGT. V lost 5 bases, J lost 2 bases, and 12 bases lay in between. The CDR3 has 14 residues. The CDR3 loop is CASSKGGSQETQYF. In DNA, the CDR3 is TGTGCCAGCAGTAAAGGCGGCTCGCAAGAGACCCAGTACTTC.

The CDR3 region has the DNA TGCGCCAGCACCGGCTTACAGGGCCCCGGGGAGCTGTTTTTT. Amino acids: CASTGLQGPGELFF. The gene calls are TRBV5-1 and TRBJ2-2, with D perhaps TRBD1 (6 bases). V was shortened by 6 bases and J by 6 bases, with 15 bases between the two germline ends. The germline gives CDR1 SGHRS, CDR2 YFSETQ. The CDR3 consists of 14 residues.

This clonotype was found a few times. CDR3 sequence reads: CASSSQTGDTQYF. DNA of the CDR3: TGTGCCAGCAGCTCTCAGACAGGGGATACGCAGTATTTT. This rearrangement joins TRBV7-2 to TRBJ2-3; 7 nucleotides line up with TRBD1. The V segment lost 4 bases and the J segment 6 bases; nucleotides outside the gene matches: 4. In germline, CDR1 is SGHTA, CDR2 FQGNSA. CDR3 length: 13 amino acids.

This clonotype was seen a handful of times. V is TRBV5-6 and J is TRBJ1-2; tentative D call: TRBD1 (6 bases). This CDR3 spans 16 amino acids. The germline V and J ends were trimmed by 4 bases and 2 bases, with 18 bases remaining between them. In germline, CDR1 is SGHDT, CDR2 YYEEEE. CDR3 nucleotide sequence: TGTGCCAGCAGCCGGGGGGGCGCATTTGTCAACTATGGCTACACCTTC. This sequence encodes CASSRGGAFVNYGYTF.

This clonotype has just one count. This sequence joins TRBV15 and TRBJ2-3; the match to TRBD2 covers 14 bases. CDR3 length equals 16 residues. V gave up 1 base and J gave up 8 bases; unmatched junction bases: 5. CDR1 and CDR2 (germline): LNHNV, YYDKDF (reference sequence). This CDR3 reads CATSRVATSGRGTQYF. Here the CDR3 DNA reads TGTGCCACCAGCAGAGTCGCGACTAGCGGGAGGGGTACGCAGTATTTT.

This rearrangement joins TRBV6-1 to TRBJ1-4; no clear D gene. V lost 3 bases to trimming and J lost 4 bases, with 12 bases between them. CDR3 length equals 15 residues. Looked up from germline, CDR1 is MNHNS and CDR2 is SASEGT. The CDR3 DNA reads TGTGCCAGCAGTGATTCATGGGGTAATAATGAAAAACTGTTTTTT. Translated: CASSDSWGNNEKLFF.

This clonotype was recorded a few times. The chain recombines TRBV29-1 with TRBJ2-3; D gene uncertain. Germline lookup yields CDR1 SQVTM and CDR2 ANQGSEA. The CDR3 runs 15 residues. Trimming took 0 bases from V and 0 from J, leaving 10 bases between them. In nucleotides, the CDR3 is TGCAGCGTTGAAGAGGTTTGGGGAAGCACAGATACGCAGTATTTT. Amino acid sequence: CSVEEVWGSTDTQYF.